One sample yielded the 15 T cell receptor beta chains listed below, sequenced in a study of tissue T cells after allogeneic stem cell transplantation. The repertoire was sequenced with immunoSEQ multiplex PCR; TCRdb's copy has only in-frame clones and lacks some. This table has 10,000 or so clones, roughly 64% appearing once. Source: tissue from the ileum, taken at autopsy. The receptors come from a woman between 18 and 55 years old with breast cancer.

The chain employs TRBV18 and TRBJ2-1; 9 positions agree with TRBD2. Germline V gives CDR1 KGHSH, CDR2 LQKENI. The V and J ends lost 6 bases and 9 bases, in that order; junction bases with no gene match: 9. This CDR3 has 14 amino acids. The CDR3 reads CASSPLAGGGEQFF. The CDR3 DNA is TGTGCCAGCTCCCCCTTGGCGGGAGGGGGTGAGCAGTTCTTC.

This clone came up a few times. V usage is TRBV28 and J usage is TRBJ2-5; 7 nucleotides align to TRBD1. The V gene's germline CDR1 is MDHEN and CDR2 SYDVKM. There are 17 residues in the CDR3. J gave up 2 bases and V 6 bases, and 15 bases lay outside the gene matches. CDR3 sequence reads: CASSRAGRQGEQETQYF. The CDR3 DNA sequence: TGTGCCAGCAGCCGAGCCGGTCGGCAGGGGGAGCAAGAGACCCAGTACTTC.

The gene calls are TRBV5-1 and TRBJ2-2; a possible D gene is TRBD2 (5 bases). Germline-derived CDR1 and CDR2 are SGHRS and YFSETQ. Trimming pared 4 bases from V and 3 bases from J, leaving 16 bases between. CDR3 length: 16 amino acids. CDR3 nucleotide sequence: TGCGCCAGCAGCGCGGTTTTGCGGCGGGACACCGGGGAGCTGTTTTTT. It yields the protein CASSAVLRRDTGELFF. The variable domain in full, completed from reference TRBV5-1 and TRBJ2-2, reads KAGVTQTPRYLIKTRGQQVTLSCSPISGHRSVSWYQQTPGQGLQFLFEYFSETQRNKGNFPGRFSGRQFSNSRSEMNVSTLELGDSALYLCASSAVLRRDTGELFFGEGSRLTVL.

In this sample, this clone turned up a few times. The rearrangement joins TRBV5-4 to TRBJ1-1; perhaps TRBD1 as D (6 bases). CDR3 length equals 13 residues. Trimming shortened V by 5 bases and J by 4 bases, and 12 bases separated the two germline ends. The germline CDR1 and CDR2 sequences are SGHNT and YYREEE (reference sequence). CDR3 protein: CASRRTAFTEAFF. CDR3 nucleotide sequence: TGTGCCAGCAGGAGGACAGCTTTCACTGAAGCTTTCTTT.

This rearrangement joins TRBV12-3 or TRBV12-4 to TRBJ2-1, with D tentatively TRBD2 (6 bases). There are 13 residues in the CDR3. V was clipped by 3 bases and J by 14 bases, with 17 bases between them. The chain's CDR3 is CASSFGILGEEFF. CDR3 nucleotide sequence: TGTGCCAGCAGTTTTGGGATCCTTGGGGAGGAGTTCTTC.

CDR3 bases: TGTGCCAGCTCACCGTTTACCGGTGGACTAGCGGGTAATCAAGAGACCCAGTACTTC. This codes for CASSPFTGGLAGNQETQYF. The rearrangement uses TRBV18 and TRBJ2-5; TRBD2 agrees at 11 bases. CDR1 and CDR2 from the germline V gene are KGHSH and LQKENI. J was trimmed by 2 bases and V by 3 bases; bases with no gene match: 14. This CDR3 contains 19 residues.

The CDR3 loop is CASSIDLGGHQSYEQYF. In DNA, the CDR3 is TGTGCCAGTAGTATAGATCTAGGCGGACACCAGAGCTACGAGCAGTACTTC. This sequence joins TRBV19 and TRBJ2-7; a possible D gene is TRBD1 (5 bases). CDR3 size: 17 residues. With 0 bases removed from V and 3 bases from J, the gap between germline ends came to 18 bases. Germline CDR1 is LNHDA and CDR2 is SQIVND (reference sequence).

The chain joins TRBV28 to TRBJ1-1; weak D call: TRBD1 (5 bases). The CDR3 has 14 residues. V dropped 5 bases and J dropped 4 bases, with 14 bases sitting between them. In germline, CDR1 is MDHEN, CDR2 SYDVKM. In DNA form, the CDR3 reads TGTGCCAGCAGTCCTTACGGGGGAATCACTGAAGCTTTCTTT. This codes for CASSPYGGITEAFF.

V usage is TRBV3-1 (or the pseudogene TRBV3-2) and J usage is TRBJ2-5, with D perhaps matching TRBD1 (6 bases). V lost 4 bases and J 6 bases, leaving 15 bases between the germline ends. Germline lookup yields CDR1 LGHDT and CDR2 YNNKEL (reference sequence). The CDR3 consists of 14 residues. For the CDR3, the DNA is TGTGCCAGCAGCCGGGACAATTCAGGGCAGACCCAGTACTTC. Translated: CASSRDNSGQTQYF.

The CDR3 sequence: CASSPSWGGNIQYF. The CDR3 nucleotides are TGTGCCAGCTCACCTTCCTGGGGTGGGAACATTCAGTACTTC. The chain has TRBV18 and TRBJ2-4; D not resolved. The CDR3 is 14 amino acids. Germline V gene sequence: CDR1 KGHSH, CDR2 LQKENI. Trimming shortened V by 3 bases and J by 7 bases, and 13 bases separated the two germline ends.

A single count supports this clone. The chain employs TRBV18 and TRBJ2-3; 11 bases match TRBD2. Germline V lookup: CDR1 KGHSH, CDR2 LQKENI. The CDR3 is made up of 15 amino acids. With 6 bases clipped from V and 4 bases from J, the junction kept 6 bases outside the gene matches. This CDR3 is CASSPVAGGSDTQYF. As DNA, the CDR3 is TGTGCCAGCTCCCCGGTAGCGGGGGGGTCAGATACGCAGTATTTT.

The gene calls are TRBV29-1 and TRBJ2-7; D uncertain. The V and J ends lost 6 bases and 8 bases respectively, with 17 bases between them. This CDR3 has 12 amino acids. Per germline, CDR1 SQVTM and CDR2 ANQGSEA. CDR3 region: CSVYTGLAQQYF. The CDR3 DNA sequence: TGCAGCGTATACACCGGGCTCGCTCAGCAGTACTTC.

The chain has TRBV2 and TRBJ2-2, with D perhaps given as TRBD1 or TRBD2 (6 bases each). The CDR3 sequence is 15 residues long. CDR1 is SNHLY, CDR2 FYNNEI, per germline. V gave up 3 bases and J gave up 2 bases, with 10 bases separating them. Written as DNA, the CDR3 is TGTGCCAGCAGTGACAGGGGAGGAAACACCGGGGAGCTGTTTTTT. It specifies CASSDRGGNTGELFF.

This chain connects TRBV10-3 to TRBJ2-1, with 7 bases that match TRBD2. V trimming: 1 base; J trimming: 3 bases; junction bases outside the gene matches: 9. CDR1 and CDR2 from the germline V gene are ENHRY and SYGVKD. The CDR3 is made up of 17 amino acids. CDR3 sequence: CAISEFPLRGDYNEQFF. DNA for the CDR3: TGTGCCATCAGTGAGTTCCCGTTACGGGGGGACTACAATGAGCAGTTCTTC.

This clone has a handful of counts. This chain links TRBV7-2 with TRBJ2-7; maybe TRBD2 (5 bases). The CDR3 is 15 amino acids. In germline, CDR1 is SGHTA, CDR2 FQGNSA. V shed 2 bases and J shed 2 bases, with 13 bases lying between them. CDR3 protein: CASSLFGGLPYEQYF. The CDR3 DNA reads as TGTGCCAGCAGCTTATTTGGAGGCCTGCCCTACGAGCAGTACTTC.